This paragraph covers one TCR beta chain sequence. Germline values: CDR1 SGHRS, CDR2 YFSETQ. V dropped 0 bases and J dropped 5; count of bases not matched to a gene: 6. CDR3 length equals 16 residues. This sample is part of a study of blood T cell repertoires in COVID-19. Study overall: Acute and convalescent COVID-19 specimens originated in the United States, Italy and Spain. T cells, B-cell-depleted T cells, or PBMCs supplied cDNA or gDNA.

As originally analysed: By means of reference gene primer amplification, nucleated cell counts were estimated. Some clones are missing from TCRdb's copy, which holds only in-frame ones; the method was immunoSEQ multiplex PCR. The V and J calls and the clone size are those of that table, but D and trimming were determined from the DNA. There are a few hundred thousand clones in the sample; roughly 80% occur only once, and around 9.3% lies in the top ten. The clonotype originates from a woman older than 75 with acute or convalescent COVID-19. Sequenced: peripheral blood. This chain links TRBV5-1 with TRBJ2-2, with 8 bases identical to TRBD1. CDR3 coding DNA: TGCGCCAGCAGCTTGGGGCAGGGGGCGCGGACCGGGGAGCTGTTTTTT. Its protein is CASSLGQGARTGELFF.